The T cell receptor (beta chain) described here comes from a study of cytomegalovirus exposure and HLA in healthy donors. General study results and limits: A later analysis associated about 18,000 TCR beta sequences with HLA alleles at a 0.05 false discovery rate. Some 150 TCR beta chains were listed as cytomegalovirus-associated. The authors later found TCR association rates varying by HLA locus, with DRB1 most and HLA-C fewest.

This clone came up a few times. Its target is unknown. PCR amplification relied on 60 Vbeta primers (plus 13 Jbeta primers). Repertoires were generated with immunoSEQ multiplex PCR, while TCRdb's copy carries only in-frame clones and drops some. This sample has under 150,000 clones, with approximately 80% found just once. This TCR was recovered from a girl aged 2-9 years in good health and CMV-seronegative. The sample consisted of PBMCs.

The CDR3 DNA reads as TGCGCCAGCAGCCAAGTTTTGGGCCACGAGCAGTACTTC. Amino acid sequence: CASSQVLGHEQYF. The chain uses TRBV4-3 and TRBJ2-7; D call uncertain. Germline values: CDR1 LGHNA, CDR2 YSLEER. Trimming pared 1 base from V and 5 bases from J, leaving 9 bases between. This CDR3 is built from 13 residues.